This TCR beta chain was retrieved from a study of T cells in Graves' hyperthyroidism and ophthalmopathy. RNA transcripts were the template for amplifying TCR beta CDR3 regions. A first-round RT-PCR of the TCR CDR3 used the HTBI primer set. TCRdb reanalysed the multiplex PCR reads using MiXCR and keeps one entry per CDR3 protein. In the table there are 300,000 to 400,000 distinct CDR3 sequences, more than 11% of which are singletons. Sequencing was performed on blood. The receptor was derived from a woman aged 25 to 39 with Graves' hyperthyroidism.

CDR3 sequence reads: CASSMSGEETQYF. The CDR3 bases are TGTGCCAGCAGTATGTCAGGGGAAGAGACCCAGTACTTC. The V call is TRBV2, the J call TRBJ2-5; tentative D call: TRBD1 (6 bases). The CDR3 spans 13 residues. CDR1 SNHLY and CDR2 FYNNEI come from the germline V gene. Trimming took 5 bases from V and 3 from J, leaving 10 bases between them.